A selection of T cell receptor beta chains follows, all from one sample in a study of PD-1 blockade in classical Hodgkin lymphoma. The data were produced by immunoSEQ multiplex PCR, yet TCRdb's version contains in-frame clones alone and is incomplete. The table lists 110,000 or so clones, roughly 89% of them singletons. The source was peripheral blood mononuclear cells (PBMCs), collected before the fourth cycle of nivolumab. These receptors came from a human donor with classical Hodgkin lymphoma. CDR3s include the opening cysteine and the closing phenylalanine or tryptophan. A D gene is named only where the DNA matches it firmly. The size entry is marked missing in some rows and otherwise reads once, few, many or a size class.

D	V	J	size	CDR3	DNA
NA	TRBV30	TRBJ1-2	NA	CAWSVQSSGVNYGYTF	TGTGCCTGGAGTGTACAGTCGTCTGGGGTAAACTATGGCTACACCTTC
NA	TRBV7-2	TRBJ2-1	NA	CASSLAGFRNEQFF	TGTGCCAGCAGCTTAGCTGGGTTTCGCAATGAGCAGTTCTTC
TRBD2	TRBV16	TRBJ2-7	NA	CASSQGLAGFYEQYF	TGTGCCAGCAGCCAAGGACTAGCGGGATTCTACGAGCAGTACTTC
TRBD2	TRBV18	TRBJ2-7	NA	CASSPGLAGPYEQYF	TGTGCCAGCTCACCGGGACTAGCGGGCCCCTACGAGCAGTACTTC
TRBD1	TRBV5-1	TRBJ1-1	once	CASSLVGQGDMNTEAFF	TGCGCCAGCAGCTTGGTAGGACAGGGGGACATGAACACTGAAGCTTTCTTT
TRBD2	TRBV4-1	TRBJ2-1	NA	CASSQGPTGGLRNEQFF	TGCGCCAGCAGCCAAGGGCCGACGGGAGGCCTTCGGAATGAGCAGTTCTTC
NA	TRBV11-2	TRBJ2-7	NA	CASSLDSYEQYF	TGTGCCAGCAGCTTAGACTCCTACGAGCAGTACTTC
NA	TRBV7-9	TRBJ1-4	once	CASSSGPNLGVNEKLFF	TGTGCCAGCAGCTCCGGGCCCAACTTAGGGGTTAATGAAAAACTGTTTTTT
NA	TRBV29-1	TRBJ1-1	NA	CSARGAEAFF	TGCAGCGCTAGGGGGGCTGAAGCTTTCTTT
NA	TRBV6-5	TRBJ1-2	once	CASSYSELRGYTF	TGTGCCAGCAGTTACTCCGAACTACGAGGCTACACCTTC